The rows below give T cell receptor beta chains drawn from one sample of a study of blood T cell repertoires in COVID-19. The protocol was immunoSEQ multiplex PCR, while the TCRdb copy is restricted to in-frame clones and leaves out a portion. The sample has about 180,000 clones, 88% seen once. Sequencing input: PBMCs or T cells enriched from blood (not recorded which). Receptors originate from a woman under 30 who had recovered from COVID-19. Both conserved end residues are part of each CDR3. Fields, in order: V gene, clone size, D gene, J gene, CDR3 protein, CDR3 DNA. D genes are given only for firm matches. For some rows the clone size is stated as once, few or many, or as a class when expanded; others skip it.

TRBV20-1,-,-,TRBJ2-7,CSASLLRASYEQYF,TGCAGTGCTAGTCTCTTGCGGGCCTCCTACGAGCAGTACTTC
TRBV10-3,-,-,TRBJ2-7,CAISDPDSLSYAQYF,TGTGCCATCAGCGACCCGGACAGTCTTTCTTATGCGCAGTACTTC
TRBV4-1,-,TRBD2,TRBJ2-7,CASSPRSGAGPFEQYF,TGCGCCAGCAGCCCCCGGTCCGGAGCGGGGCCCTTCGAGCAGTACTTC
TRBV5-1,-,TRBD1,TRBJ1-2,CASSEAQGRDGYTF,TGCGCCAGCAGCGAAGCACAGGGGCGGGATGGCTACACCTTC
TRBV6-4,-,TRBD1,TRBJ1-6,CASSGDRGSPLHF,TGTGCCAGCAGCGGGGACAGGGGCTCACCCCTCCACTTT
TRBV11-2,-,-,TRBJ1-4,CASSLAYATNEKLFF,TGTGCCAGCAGCTTAGCGTATGCAACTAATGAAAAACTGTTTTTT
TRBV14,-,-,TRBJ1-1,CASSLGAQRNTEAFF,TGTGCCAGCAGTCTCGGAGCTCAGAGGAACACTGAAGCTTTCTTT
TRBV19,-,-,TRBJ1-1,CAYHRASFF,TGTGCCTACCACAGGGCATCTTTCTTT
TRBV7-6,-,-,TRBJ2-3,CASTRRGGIRGTDTQYF,TGTGCCAGCACCAGACGGGGCGGGATTCGGGGGACAGATACGCAGTATTTT
TRBV19,-,-,TRBJ1-2,CARLMTANYGYTF,TGTGCCAGACTCATGACAGCGAACTATGGCTACACCTTC
TRBV29-1,-,TRBD1,TRBJ2-3,CSVPKRTGALGTDTQYF,TGCAGCGTGCCCAAACGGACAGGCGCGTTAGGGACAGATACGCAGTATTTT
TRBV24-1,-,-,TRBJ2-3,CATSDPETDTQYF,TGTGCCACCAGTGATCCCGAGACAGATACGCAGTATTTT
TRBV6-5,-,TRBD1,TRBJ1-2,CASRQGEANYGYTF,TGTGCCAGCAGACAGGGGGAGGCTAACTATGGCTACACCTTC
TRBV5-6,-,-,TRBJ1-1,CASSLVRVNTEAFF,TGTGCCAGCAGCCTCGTGAGGGTGAACACTGAAGCTTTCTTT
TRBV3-1/TRBV3-2,-,-,TRBJ1-6,CASSQGTRGNSPLHF,TGTGCCAGCAGCCAAGGAACAAGGGGGAATTCACCCCTCCACTTT
TRBV5-1,-,-,TRBJ2-7,CASSEPSGHPSYEQYF,TGCGCCAGCAGTGAGCCCTCGGGACACCCCTCCTACGAGCAGTACTTC
TRBV29-1,-,TRBD1,TRBJ1-2,CSVRTGSVSGYGYTF,TGCAGCGTTAGGACAGGGTCGGTTTCGGGCTATGGCTACACCTTC
TRBV3-1/TRBV3-2,-,TRBD2,TRBJ2-1,CASSRNSGSYNEQFF,TGTGCCAGCAGCCGAAATAGCGGGAGTTACAATGAGCAGTTCTTC
TRBV27,-,TRBD2,TRBJ2-7,CASSPIGTGGASYEQYF,TGTGCCAGCAGTCCCATAGGGACCGGGGGGGCGTCCTACGAGCAGTACTTC
TRBV15,-,-,TRBJ2-6,CATSHIQGSGANVLTF,TGTGCCACCAGCCACATCCAGGGCTCTGGGGCCAACGTCCTGACTTTC
TRBV5-1,-,-,TRBJ1-1,CASSFVAGEAFF,TGCGCCAGCAGCTTCGTGGCCGGGGAAGCTTTCTTT
TRBV10-3,-,TRBD2,TRBJ2-1,CAAALSGGSYNEQFF,TGTGCCGCCGCTCTTAGCGGGGGATCCTACAATGAGCAGTTCTTC
TRBV7-6,-,-,TRBJ1-2,CASSPLGQNNYGYTF,TGTGCCAGCAGCCCCCTAGGCCAAAATAACTATGGCTACACCTTC
TRBV20-1,once,-,TRBJ1-6,CSASVPGTNSPLHF,TGCAGTGCTAGTGTCCCAGGGACAAATTCACCCCTCCACTTT
TRBV18,-,-,TRBJ1-5,CASSRGDMQPQHF,TGTGCCAGCTCACGGGGGGATATGCAGCCCCAGCATTTT
TRBV28,-,-,TRBJ1-5,CASSSPPGGTSNQPQHF,TGTGCCAGCAGTTCTCCGCCGGGAGGAACTAGCAATCAGCCCCAGCATTTT
TRBV7-3,-,TRBD1,TRBJ2-6,CASSLTPIQTGGRFSGANVLTF,TGTGCCAGCAGCTTAACCCCTATTCAGACAGGGGGCCGTTTCTCTGGGGCCAACGTCCTGACTTTC
TRBV19,-,-,TRBJ1-2,CASSMVVPINYGYTF,TGTGCCAGTAGTATGGTGGTTCCTATCAACTATGGCTACACCTTC
TRBV10-1,-,TRBD1,TRBJ1-3,CASSRMTGAGNTIYF,TGCGCCAGCAGCCGCATGACAGGGGCTGGAAACACCATATATTTT
TRBV6-2/TRBV6-3,-,TRBD1,TRBJ1-2,CASGQGEGYTF,TGTGCCAGCGGCCAGGGGGAGGGCTACACCTTC
TRBV24-1,-,-,TRBJ2-1,CATSELGHEQFF,TGTGCCACCAGTGAATTGGGGCATGAGCAGTTCTTC
TRBV18,-,-,TRBJ1-2,CASSLPDTLQAGYTF,TGTGCCAGCTCACTACCGGATACTCTTCAGGCTGGCTACACCTTC
TRBV19,-,TRBD1,TRBJ2-7,CASSETGTGSYEQYF,TGTGCCAGTAGTGAGACCGGGACAGGGTCCTACGAGCAGTACTTC
TRBV13,-,TRBD2,TRBJ2-1,CASSGGSNEQFF,TGTGCCAGCAGCGGCGGGAGCAATGAGCAGTTCTTC
TRBV19,-,TRBD1,TRBJ2-7,CASSIVPASGTVYEQYF,TGTGCCAGTAGTATAGTGCCGGCCTCCGGGACAGTCTACGAGCAGTACTTC
TRBV18,many,-,TRBJ1-1,CASSLGEGGTEAFF,TGTGCCAGCTCACTTGGCGAAGGGGGCACTGAAGCTTTCTTT
TRBV27,-,-,TRBJ1-1,CASSLGSNTEAFF,TGTGCCAGCAGCTTGGGCTCGAACACTGAAGCTTTCTTT
TRBV6-2/TRBV6-3,-,-,TRBJ2-2,CASSYMYGELFF,TGTGCCAGCAGTTACATGTACGGGGAGCTGTTTTTT
TRBV11-1,-,-,TRBJ2-2,CASSDDYRDTTGELFF,TGTGCCAGCAGCGACGATTATCGGGATACCACCGGGGAGCTGTTTTTT
TRBV19,-,-,TRBJ2-2,CASSPSAELFF,TGTGCCAGTAGCCCGAGTGCGGAGCTGTTTTTT
TRBV5-1,-,TRBD1,TRBJ1-1,CASSLPTRGMNTEAFF,TGCGCCAGCAGCTTGCCCACCAGGGGGATGAACACTGAAGCTTTCTTT
TRBV2,-,TRBD2,TRBJ2-1,CASSDFQREGYNEQFF,TGTGCCAGCAGTGATTTTCAGCGGGAGGGGTACAATGAGCAGTTCTTC
TRBV5-1,once,-,TRBJ1-6,CASSLGGQGSPLHF,TGCGCCAGCAGCTTGGGTGGGCAGGGCTCACCCCTCCACTTT
TRBV29-1,-,TRBD1,TRBJ2-3,CSVEGQGGPDTQYF,TGCAGCGTCGAGGGACAGGGGGGTCCAGATACGCAGTATTTT
TRBV5-1,-,TRBD1,TRBJ2-2,CASSTGTGVSTGELFF,TGCGCCAGCAGCACCGGGACAGGGGTTTCCACCGGGGAGCTGTTTTTT
TRBV9,-,-,TRBJ1-2,CASSVDGRGGTYGYTF,TGTGCCAGCAGCGTGGACGGTCGGGGGGGAACCTATGGCTACACCTTC
TRBV6-5,-,TRBD1,TRBJ2-2,CASRLDRGSTGELFF,TGTGCCAGCAGGTTGGACAGGGGAAGCACCGGGGAGCTGTTTTTT
TRBV25-1,-,-,TRBJ1-1,CASSENQARRGTEAFF,TGTGCCAGCAGTGAGAACCAGGCGCGTCGTGGCACTGAAGCTTTCTTT
TRBV7-9,-,-,TRBJ1-1,CASSLGPIALTEAFF,TGTGCCAGCAGCTTAGGACCCATAGCATTGACTGAAGCTTTCTTT
TRBV11-2,-,TRBD2,TRBJ2-5,CASSRLAGGTETQYF,TGTGCCAGCAGCCGACTAGCGGGGGGCACAGAGACCCAGTACTTC
TRBV9,-,TRBD1,TRBJ1-2,CASSGLTGNYGYTF,TGTGCCAGCAGCGGGCTGACAGGGAACTATGGCTACACCTTC
TRBV11-2,-,TRBD2,TRBJ2-5,CASSFSGRETQYF,TGTGCCAGCAGCTTTAGCGGGAGGGAGACCCAGTACTTC
TRBV3-1/TRBV3-2,-,-,TRBJ1-1,CASSRSGVNTEAFF,TGTGCCAGCAGCCGCAGCGGGGTGAACACTGAAGCTTTCTTT
TRBV6-5,-,-,TRBJ2-1,CASSRREGEQFF,TGTGCCAGCAGTCGCAGGGAAGGTGAGCAGTTCTTC
TRBV1,-,-,TRBJ2-1,CTSSQVSLAGGRSYNEQFF,TGCACCAGCAGCCAAGTTAGCCTAGCGGGAGGACGCTCCTACAATGAGCAGTTCTTC